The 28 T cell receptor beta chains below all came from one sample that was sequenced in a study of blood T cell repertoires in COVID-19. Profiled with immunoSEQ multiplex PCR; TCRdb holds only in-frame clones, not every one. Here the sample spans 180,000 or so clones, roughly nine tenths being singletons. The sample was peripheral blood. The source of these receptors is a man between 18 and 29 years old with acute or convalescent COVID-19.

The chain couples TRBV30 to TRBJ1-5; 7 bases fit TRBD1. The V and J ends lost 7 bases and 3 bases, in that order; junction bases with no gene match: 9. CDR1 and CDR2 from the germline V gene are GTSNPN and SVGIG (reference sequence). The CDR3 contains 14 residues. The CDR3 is CAYQGQANNQPQHF. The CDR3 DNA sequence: TGTGCCTACCAAGGACAGGCGAACAATCAGCCCCAGCATTTT. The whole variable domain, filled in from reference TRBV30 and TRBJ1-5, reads SQTIHQWPATLVQPVGSPLSLECTVEGTSNPNLYWYRQAAGRGLQLLFYSVGIGQISSEVPQNLSASRPQDRQFILSSKKLLLSDSGFYLCAYQGQANNQPQHFGDGTRLSIL.

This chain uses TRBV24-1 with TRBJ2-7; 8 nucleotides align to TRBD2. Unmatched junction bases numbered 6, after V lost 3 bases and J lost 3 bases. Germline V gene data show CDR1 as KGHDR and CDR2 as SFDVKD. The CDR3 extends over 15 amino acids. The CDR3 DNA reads TGTGCCACCAGTGATGGCGAGCGGGAGCACTACGAGCAGTACTTC. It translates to CATSDGEREHYEQYF.

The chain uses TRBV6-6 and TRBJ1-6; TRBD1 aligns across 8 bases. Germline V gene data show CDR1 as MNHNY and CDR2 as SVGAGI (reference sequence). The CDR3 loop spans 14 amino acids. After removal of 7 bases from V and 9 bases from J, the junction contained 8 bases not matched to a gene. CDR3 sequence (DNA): TGTGCCAGCAAGGGACAGGACCATTTTTCACCCCTCCACTTT. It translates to CASKGQDHFSPLHF.

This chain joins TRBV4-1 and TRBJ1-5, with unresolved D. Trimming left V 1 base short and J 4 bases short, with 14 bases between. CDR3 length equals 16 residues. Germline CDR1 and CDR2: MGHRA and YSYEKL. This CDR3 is CASSQGIGGLNQPQHF. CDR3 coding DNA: TGCGCCAGCAGCCAAGGAATCGGAGGTTTAAATCAGCCCCAGCATTTT.

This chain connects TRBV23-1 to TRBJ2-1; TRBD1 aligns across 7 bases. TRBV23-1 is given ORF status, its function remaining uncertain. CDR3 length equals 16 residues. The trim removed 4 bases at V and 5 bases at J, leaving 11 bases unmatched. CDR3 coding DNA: TGCGCCAGCAGTCTCCTCCGGGACAGATATAACAATGAGCAGTTCTTC. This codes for CASSLLRDRYNNEQFF.

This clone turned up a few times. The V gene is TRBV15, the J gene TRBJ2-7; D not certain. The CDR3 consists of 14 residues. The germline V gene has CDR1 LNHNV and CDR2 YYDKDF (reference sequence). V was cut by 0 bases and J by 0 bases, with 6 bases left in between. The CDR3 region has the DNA TGTGCCACCAGCAGAGAGTATAGCTCCTACGAGCAGTACGTC. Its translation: CATSREYSSYEQYV.

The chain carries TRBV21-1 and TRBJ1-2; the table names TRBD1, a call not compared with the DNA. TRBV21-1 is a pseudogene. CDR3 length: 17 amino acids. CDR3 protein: CASTKRQGAPENYGYTF. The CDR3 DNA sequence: TGTGCCAGCACCAAACGACAGGGGGCGCCGGAAAACTATGGCTACACCTTC.

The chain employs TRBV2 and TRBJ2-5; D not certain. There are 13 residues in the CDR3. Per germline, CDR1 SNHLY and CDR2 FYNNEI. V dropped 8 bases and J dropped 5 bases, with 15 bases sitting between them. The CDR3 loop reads CASSWLGFETQYF. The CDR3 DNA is TGTGCCAGCTCCTGGCTTGGCTTTGAGACCCAGTACTTC.

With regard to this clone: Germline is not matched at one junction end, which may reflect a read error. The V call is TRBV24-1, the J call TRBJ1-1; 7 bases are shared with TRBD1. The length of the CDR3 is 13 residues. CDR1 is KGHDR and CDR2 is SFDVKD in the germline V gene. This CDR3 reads CATSDQGGAEAFF. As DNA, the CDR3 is TGTGCCACCAGTGACCAAGGGGGCGCTGAGGCTTTCTTT.

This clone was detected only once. The CDR3, as DNA: TGTGCCAGCTCGTCCGGGACTAGCGGTCCCCCGAACACCGGGGAGCTGTTTTTT. Its translation: CASSSGTSGPPNTGELFF. The chain couples TRBV18 to TRBJ2-2; TRBD2 aligns across 11 bases. This CDR3 spans 18 amino acids. Germline V CDR1 and CDR2: KGHSH, LQKENI. The ends lost 6 bases at V and 0 bases at J; junction bases unmatched: 9.

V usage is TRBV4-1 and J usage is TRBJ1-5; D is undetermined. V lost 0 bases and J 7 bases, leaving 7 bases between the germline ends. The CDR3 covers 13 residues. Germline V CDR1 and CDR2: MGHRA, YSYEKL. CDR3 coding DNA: TGCGCCAGCAGCCAAGACGAGGGACAGCCCCAGCATTTT. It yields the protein CASSQDEGQPQHF.

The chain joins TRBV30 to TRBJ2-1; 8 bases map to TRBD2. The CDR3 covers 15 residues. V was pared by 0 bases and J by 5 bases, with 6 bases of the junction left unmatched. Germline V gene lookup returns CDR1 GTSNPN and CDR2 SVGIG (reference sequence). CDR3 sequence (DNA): TGTGCCTGGAGTGTTGCAGCGGGGGCTAACAATGAGCAGTTCTTC. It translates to CAWSVAAGANNEQFF.

CDR3 protein: CASTVNSNQPQHF. Written as DNA, the CDR3 is TGCGCCAGCACAGTTAATAGCAATCAGCCCCAGCATTTT. The chain couples TRBV10-2 to TRBJ1-5; D remains unclear. The CDR3 covers 13 residues. Trimming cost V 7 bases and J 0 bases, with 7 bases left between them. Germline CDR1 and CDR2: WSHSY and SAAADI.

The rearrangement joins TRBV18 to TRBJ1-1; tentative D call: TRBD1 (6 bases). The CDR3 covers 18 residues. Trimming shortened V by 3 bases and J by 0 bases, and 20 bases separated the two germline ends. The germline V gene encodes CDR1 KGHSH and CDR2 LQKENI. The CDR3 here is CASSPYGQWGKVNTEAFF. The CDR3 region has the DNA TGTGCCAGCTCACCTTATGGACAGTGGGGAAAGGTGAACACTGAAGCTTTCTTT.

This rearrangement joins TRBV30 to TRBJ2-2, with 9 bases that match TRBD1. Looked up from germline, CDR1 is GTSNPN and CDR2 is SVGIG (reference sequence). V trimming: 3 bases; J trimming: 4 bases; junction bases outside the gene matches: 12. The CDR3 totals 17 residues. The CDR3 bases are TGTGCCTGGAGAGGACAGGGGACCCTGCGAGGCACCGGGGAGCTGTTTTTT. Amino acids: CAWRGQGTLRGTGELFF.

CDR3 sequence reads: CAWNPAGGRYEQYF. The CDR3 coding sequence is TGTGCCTGGAACCCAGCGGGGGGGCGTTACGAGCAGTACTTC. The chain couples TRBV30 to TRBJ2-7; 10 bases map to TRBD2. Trimming removed 4 bases from V and 4 bases from J; junction bases left unmatched: 7. This CDR3 is built from 14 residues. Germline values: CDR1 GTSNPN, CDR2 SVGIG (reference sequence).

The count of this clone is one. CDR3 DNA: TGTGCCAGCAGTGAATGGGGACAGGGTGCGACCCAGTACTTC. Residues: CASSEWGQGATQYF. The chain uses TRBV25-1 and TRBJ2-5; 9 bases are shared with TRBD1. V was clipped by 1 base and J by 7 bases; unmatched bases: 4. The CDR3 has 14 residues. CDR1 and CDR2 (germline): MGHDK, SYGVNS.

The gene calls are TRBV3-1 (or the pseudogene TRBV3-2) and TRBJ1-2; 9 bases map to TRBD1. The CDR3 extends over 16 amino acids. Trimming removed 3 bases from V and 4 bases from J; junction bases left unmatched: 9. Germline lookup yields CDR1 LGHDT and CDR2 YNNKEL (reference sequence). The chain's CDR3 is CASSHPGTGMPYGYTF. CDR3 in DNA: TGTGCCAGCAGCCACCCCGGGACAGGGATGCCCTATGGCTACACCTTC.

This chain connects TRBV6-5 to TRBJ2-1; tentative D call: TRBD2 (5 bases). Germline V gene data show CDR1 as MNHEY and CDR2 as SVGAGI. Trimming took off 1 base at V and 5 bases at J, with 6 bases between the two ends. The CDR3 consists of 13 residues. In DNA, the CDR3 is TGTGCCAGCAGTTACTTCGGGAACAATGAGCAGTTCTTC. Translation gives CASSYFGNNEQFF.

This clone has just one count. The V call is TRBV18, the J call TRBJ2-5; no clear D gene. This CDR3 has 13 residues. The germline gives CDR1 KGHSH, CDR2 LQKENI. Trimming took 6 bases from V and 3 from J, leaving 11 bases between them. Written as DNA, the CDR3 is TGTGCCAGCTCGTCTAGGCGTAAAGAGACCCAGTACTTC. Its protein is CASSSRRKETQYF.

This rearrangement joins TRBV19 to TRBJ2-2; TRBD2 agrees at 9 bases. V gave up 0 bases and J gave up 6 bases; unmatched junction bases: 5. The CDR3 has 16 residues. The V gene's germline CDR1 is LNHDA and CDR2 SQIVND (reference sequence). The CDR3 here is CASSIDPSGVSGELFF. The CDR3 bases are TGTGCCAGTAGTATAGATCCTAGCGGGGTGTCCGGGGAGCTGTTTTTT.

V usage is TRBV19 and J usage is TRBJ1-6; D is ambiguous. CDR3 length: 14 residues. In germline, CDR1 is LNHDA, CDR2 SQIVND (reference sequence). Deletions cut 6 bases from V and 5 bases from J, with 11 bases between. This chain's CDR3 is CASRKESHNSPLHF. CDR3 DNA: TGTGCCAGTAGAAAAGAGTCTCATAATTCACCCCTCCACTTT. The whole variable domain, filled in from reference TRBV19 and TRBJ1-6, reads DGGITQSPKYLFRKEGQNVTLSCEQNLNHDAMYWYRQDPGQGLRLIYYSQIVNDFQKGDIAEGYSVSREKKESFPLTVTSAQKNPTAFYLCASRKESHNSPLHFGNGTRLTVT.

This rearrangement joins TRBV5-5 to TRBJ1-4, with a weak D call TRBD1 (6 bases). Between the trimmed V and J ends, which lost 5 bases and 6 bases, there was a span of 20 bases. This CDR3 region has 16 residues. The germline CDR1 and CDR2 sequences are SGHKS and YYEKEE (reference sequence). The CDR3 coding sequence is TGTGCCAGCAGTTATCCTCCTACAGGGATCGATGAAAAACTGTTTTTT. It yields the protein CASSYPPTGIDEKLFF.

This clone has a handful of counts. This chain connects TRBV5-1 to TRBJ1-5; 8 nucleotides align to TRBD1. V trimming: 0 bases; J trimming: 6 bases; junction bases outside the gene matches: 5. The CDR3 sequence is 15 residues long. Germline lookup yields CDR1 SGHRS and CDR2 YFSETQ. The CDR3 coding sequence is TGCGCCAGCAGCTTGGGTTCAGGGGGCGGTCAGCCCCAGCATTTT. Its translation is CASSLGSGGGQPQHF.

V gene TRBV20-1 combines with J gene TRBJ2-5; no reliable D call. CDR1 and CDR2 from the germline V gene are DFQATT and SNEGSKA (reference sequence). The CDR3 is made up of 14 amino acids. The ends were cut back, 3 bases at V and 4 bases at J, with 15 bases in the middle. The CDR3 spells CSASGSLERETQYF. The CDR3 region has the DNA TGCAGTGCTAGTGGGTCATTAGAGCGAGAGACCCAGTACTTC.

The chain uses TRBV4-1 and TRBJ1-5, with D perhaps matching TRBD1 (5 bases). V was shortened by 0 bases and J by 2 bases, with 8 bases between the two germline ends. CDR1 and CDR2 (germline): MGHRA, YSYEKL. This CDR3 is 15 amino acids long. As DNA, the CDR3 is TGCGCCAGCAGCCAAGATGGAGGGGGCAATCAGCCCCAGCATTTT. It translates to CASSQDGGGNQPQHF.

The CDR3: CATSSGVDNSPLHF. CDR3 DNA: TGTGCCACCAGTTCAGGCGTGGATAATTCACCCCTCCACTTT. The V call is TRBV24-1, the J call TRBJ1-6, with unresolved D. Per germline, CDR1 KGHDR and CDR2 SFDVKD. V was pared by 6 bases and J by 5 bases, with 10 bases between. CDR3 length equals 14 residues.

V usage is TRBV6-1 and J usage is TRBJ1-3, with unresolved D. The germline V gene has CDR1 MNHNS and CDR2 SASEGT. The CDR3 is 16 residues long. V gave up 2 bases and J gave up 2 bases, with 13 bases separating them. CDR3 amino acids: CASSEFIGVPGNTIYF. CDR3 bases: TGTGCCAGCAGTGAATTTATCGGGGTACCTGGAAACACCATATATTTT.